This T cell receptor beta chain derives from a study of T cell responses to AZD1222 COVID-19 vaccine. CDR3 length equals 18 residues. J lost 7 bases, V lost 5 bases, and 18 bases had no gene match. Germline loops: CDR1 MNHEY, CDR2 SMNVEV (reference sequence). Notes on this clone: Its antigen is undetermined.

Broader study findings: Vaccine-associated CD4 TCRs ranged over spike, dominating at 160-218 and 743-854. Seropositivity was recorded at baseline in only five to seven AZD1222 recipients.

The table came from immunoSEQ multiplex PCR; TCRdb's copy has only in-frame clones and leaves some out. Among some 200,000 clones listed, 85% to 90% were seen once. The receptor was isolated from an adult in good health. The chain carries TRBV27 and TRBJ1-4; 8 bases agree with TRBD1. The sequences come from peripheral blood, collected on day 0 of AZD1222 vaccination. The chain's CDR3 is CASSGGQGGIWVGEKLFF. The CDR3 region has the DNA TGTGCCAGCAGTGGCGGACAGGGAGGAATTTGGGTTGGTGAAAAACTGTTTTTT. The variable domain in full, completed from reference TRBV27 and TRBJ1-4, reads EAQVTQNPRYLITVTGKKLTVTCSQNMNHEYMSWYRQDPGLGLRQIYYSMNVEVTDKGDVPEGYKVSRKEKRNFPLILESPSPNQTSLYFCASSGGQGGIWVGEKLFFGSGTQLSVL.